This record concerns one T cell receptor beta chain sequence. Its antigen remains unidentified. The data stem from a study of T cells in narcolepsy. Germline V lookup: CDR1 SGHNT, CDR2 YENEEA. Trimming removed 2 bases from V and 5 bases from J, with 9 bases in between. This CDR3 has 14 residues. This table comes from immunoSEQ multiplex PCR, and its TCRdb copy is limited to in-frame clones, with some not included. Of roughly 32,000 clones listed, 80% to 90% are singletons. Broader study findings: Autoreactive clonotypes reportedly recurred in blood of same and different patients, not controls. Some memory CD4+ repertoires had no autoreactive clone sequences.

The chain recombines TRBV11-3 with TRBJ2-2; either TRBD1 or TRBD2 may fit D (5 bases each). This sequence was found in a human donor with narcolepsy. The sequenced sample consisted of CD45RA- memory CD4+ T cells from PBMCs. The CDR3 sequence: CASSLTRGTGELFF. CDR3 sequence (DNA): TGTGCCAGCAGCTTAACGAGGGGAACCGGGGAGCTGTTTTTT.